What follows are 19 T cell receptor beta chains derived from one specimen sequenced in a study of identical twins. In TCRdb, the 5' RACE reads were re-called with MiXCR into one record per CDR3 protein. The sample comprises under 350,000 distinct CDR3 sequences, roughly 9.8% of which are singletons, and about 7.1% rests with the top ten. This sample was also put to use in a study of yellow fever vaccine responses in identical twins.

The sequenced sample was CD8+ T cells sorted from blood. Receptors originate from a woman in her late teens or twenties in good health.

This clonotype has at least ten counts. The chain is built from TRBV12-3 or TRBV12-4 and TRBJ2-5; 8 bases align to TRBD1. There are 14 residues in the CDR3. The V gene end was trimmed by 6 bases and the J gene end by 4 bases; junction bases not matched to a gene: 7. The CDR3 region has the DNA TGTGCCAGCAGCAACGGGACAGGAACAGAGACCCAGTACTTC. Translation gives CASSNGTGTETQYF.

This clonotype showed up just a few times. V usage is TRBV12-3 or TRBV12-4 and J usage is TRBJ2-3; no reliable D call. Trimming took 5 bases from V and 0 from J, leaving 15 bases between them. The CDR3 runs 16 residues. CDR3 protein: CASSPPGGESTDTQYF. In nucleotides, the CDR3 is TGTGCCAGCAGTCCCCCAGGCGGTGAGAGCACAGATACGCAGTATTTT.

Many counts were recorded for this clonotype. The chain links TRBV10-3 to TRBJ2-1; no firm D call. The CDR3 is 12 amino acids. V shed 6 bases and J shed 1 base, with 4 bases lying between them. Germline V lookup: CDR1 ENHRY, CDR2 SYGVKD. CDR3 bases: TGTGCCATCAGACTATCCTACAATGAGCAGTTCTTC. This codes for CAIRLSYNEQFF.

This clonotype was recorded a few times. The V and J genes are TRBV29-1 and TRBJ1-1; no clear D. Germline CDR1 reads SQVTM; CDR2 reads ANQGSEA. Trimming took off 2 bases at V and 4 bases at J, with 5 bases between the two ends. The CDR3 sequence is 11 residues long. The CDR3 loop reads CSVESGTEAFF. CDR3 coding DNA: TGCAGCGTTGAATCGGGCACTGAAGCTTTCTTT.

This clonotype came up many times. This rearrangement joins TRBV20-1 to TRBJ2-7; D possibly corresponds to TRBD1 (5 bases). Germline CDR1 is DFQATT and CDR2 is SNEGSKA (reference sequence). The CDR3 totals 14 residues. V was trimmed by 0 bases and J by 3 bases, leaving 12 bases between them. CDR3 in DNA: TGCAGTGCTAGAGATGACAGAAGCGACTACGAGCAGTACTTC. It yields the protein CSARDDRSDYEQYF.

The chain employs TRBV10-3 and TRBJ2-1, with D possibly matching TRBD2 (6 bases). V lost 7 bases and J 1 base, leaving 11 bases between the germline ends. The CDR3 length is 14 residues. The germline V gene encodes CDR1 ENHRY and CDR2 SYGVKD. CDR3 sequence reads: CAINGGSSYNEQFF. CDR3 sequence (DNA): TGTGCCATCAATGGGGGGAGTTCCTACAATGAGCAGTTCTTC.

This clonotype has just a few counts. V usage is TRBV11-2 and J usage is TRBJ1-2; no firm D call. Trimming left V 3 bases short and J 1 base short, with 27 bases between. This CDR3 region has 20 residues. The germline gives CDR1 SGHAT, CDR2 FQNNGV. DNA for the CDR3: TGTGCCAGCAGCTTGTTGTGGCCGCGCGCAGAAGAAGGGCATAACTATGGCTACACCTTC. It codes for CASSLLWPRAEEGHNYGYTF.

V and J are TRBV6-2 or TRBV6-3 and TRBJ1-5; D is unresolved. Per the germline V gene, CDR1 is MNHEY and CDR2 is SVGEGT. Trimming stripped 2 bases from V and 8 bases from J, with 10 bases between. The CDR3 contains 13 residues. In DNA form, the CDR3 reads TGTGCCAGCAGTTACATCCCCGGCAAGCCCCAGCATTTT. Amino acid sequence: CASSYIPGKPQHF.

This clonotype was seen a handful of times. This chain links TRBV6-2 or TRBV6-3 with TRBJ2-1; no clear D gene. The CDR3 extends over 15 amino acids. V lost 6 bases, J lost 2 bases, and 14 bases lay in between. The germline V gene has CDR1 MNHEY and CDR2 SVGEGT. CDR3 DNA: TGTGCCAGCAGCCTGACGATAGGCACCTACAATGAGCAGTTCTTC. Encoded protein: CASSLTIGTYNEQFF.

There are many counts of this clonotype. The chain uses TRBV27 and TRBJ2-5, with a tentative D call TRBD1 (5 bases). The CDR3 is 13 amino acids. From germline, CDR1 is MNHEY and CDR2 SMNVEV (reference sequence). V was cut by 3 bases and J by 4 bases, with 9 bases left in between. CDR3 nucleotide sequence: TGTGCCAGCAGTTTGTCAGGGCTAGAGACCCAGTACTTC. Amino acid sequence: CASSLSGLETQYF.

The chain is built from TRBV28 and TRBJ2-7; TRBD1 matches 9 bases. Germline lookup yields CDR1 MDHEN and CDR2 SYDVKM. The CDR3 contains 13 residues. Losses at the gene ends were 11 bases for V and 3 bases for J; bases not matched to a gene: 8. The CDR3 reads CACTGGVGYEQYF. CDR3 sequence (DNA): TGTGCCTGTACAGGGGGCGTCGGCTACGAGCAGTACTTC.

This clonotype was found many times. The chain links TRBV5-5 to TRBJ2-2; D remains unclear. The germline V gene has CDR1 SGHKS and CDR2 YYEKEE (reference sequence). This CDR3 region has 18 residues. Trimming removed 2 bases from V and 0 bases from J, with 17 bases in between. CDR3 bases: TGTGCCAGCAGCTTCTACCTATACCGGGCCGCGAACACCGGGGAGCTGTTTTTT. Its translation is CASSFYLYRAANTGELFF.

This clonotype was detected many times. The chain carries TRBV20-1 and TRBJ2-7; D possibly corresponds to TRBD1 (5 bases). V gave up 5 bases and J gave up 3 bases, with 14 bases separating them. This CDR3 region has 13 residues. Germline-derived CDR1 and CDR2 are DFQATT and SNEGSKA (reference sequence). CDR3 sequence: CSAHSPDSYEQYF. The DNA for the CDR3 is TGCAGTGCTCATAGCCCCGACAGCTACGAGCAGTACTTC.

This clonotype was counted many times. This chain connects TRBV27 to TRBJ2-7, with D hard to call. Germline lookup yields CDR1 MNHEY and CDR2 SMNVEV (reference sequence). The V gene lost 2 bases and the J gene lost 0 bases, with 5 bases spanning the gap. The CDR3 extends over 13 amino acids. CDR3 residues: CASSLTSSYEQYF. CDR3 in DNA: TGTGCCAGCAGTTTAACGAGCTCCTACGAGCAGTACTTC.

The J gene is TRBJ2-7, the V gene TRBV4-3; D remains unclear. V lost 0 bases to trimming and J lost 3 bases, with 12 bases between them. Germline CDR1 LGHNA, CDR2 YSLEER. The CDR3 covers 15 residues. Written as DNA, the CDR3 is TGCGCCAGCAGCCAAGACCGCAGCGCGTACTACGAGCAGTACTTC. Protein: CASSQDRSAYYEQYF.

This clonotype has more than one count but fewer than ten. The chain has TRBV27 and TRBJ2-1; the D is unclear. With 2 bases removed from V and 10 bases from J, the gap between germline ends came to 9 bases. Germline loops: CDR1 MNHEY, CDR2 SMNVEV (reference sequence). The CDR3 is 12 residues long. In DNA, the CDR3 is TGTGCCAGCAGTTTAGCCCGGCAGGAGCAGTTCTTC. Translated: CASSLARQEQFF.

The rearrangement uses TRBV29-1 and TRBJ2-7; TRBD1 agrees at 10 bases. This CDR3 has 17 amino acids. The V gene end was trimmed by 1 base and the J gene end by 4 bases; junction bases not matched to a gene: 13. Germline loops: CDR1 SQVTM, CDR2 ANQGSEA. CDR3 protein: CSVEAPGRDRGGYEQYF. The DNA of the CDR3 is TGCAGCGTTGAAGCACCGGGTAGGGACAGGGGAGGGTACGAGCAGTACTTC.

This clonotype was seen a few times. DNA for the CDR3: TGTGCCAGCAGCCAAGAAAGAGAGGATCAGCCCCAGCATTTT. Translating it yields CASSQEREDQPQHF. The V gene is TRBV4-2, the J gene TRBJ1-5; D remains ambiguous. V lost 0 bases and J 5 bases, leaving 8 bases between the germline ends. CDR3 length: 14 residues. Germline values: CDR1 LGHNA, CDR2 YNFKEQ.

The table lists this clonotype with many counts. The rearrangement links TRBV15 to TRBJ2-2, with 11 bases fitting TRBD2. The germline CDR1 and CDR2 sequences are LNHNV and YYDKDF (reference sequence). V shed 5 bases and J 7 bases; nucleotides not matched to a gene: 9. The CDR3 totals 16 residues. This CDR3 is CATSQLAGAPGGELFF. The CDR3 bases are TGTGCCACCAGCCAACTAGCGGGGGCCCCTGGCGGGGAGCTGTTTTTT.